The 22 T cell receptor beta chains in this list originate from one sample, sequenced in a study of shared clonotypes between healthy human individuals. Measured with immunoSEQ multiplex PCR; TCRdb has only the in-frame clones, and not every one. In the table there are some 530,000 clones, about 84% of which are singletons. The sequenced sample was PBMCs. These receptors were obtained from a woman aged 40 to 50 in good health. Some clones in this sample may be carry-over from other donors' samples.

This clone was counted a single time. The chain couples TRBV5-1 to TRBJ2-7, with 10 bases lining up with TRBD1. The J segment lost 4 bases and the V segment lost 3 bases, leaving 4 bases of the junction unmatched. The CDR3 has 14 residues. Germline V CDR1 and CDR2: SGHRS, YFSETQ. Written as DNA, the CDR3 is TGCGCCAGCAGCTGGCGACAGGGGGCATACGAGCAGTACTTC. Translation gives CASSWRQGAYEQYF.

The chain is built from TRBV5-1 and TRBJ2-3, with a weak D call TRBD2 (5 bases). The V end was cut by 4 bases, the J end by 2 bases, with 14 bases between. CDR1 is SGHRS, CDR2 YFSETQ, per germline. CDR3 length equals 15 residues. In DNA, the CDR3 is TGCGCCAGCAGCCAGAACCGGGGTAACACAGATACGCAGTATTTT. Translated: CASSQNRGNTDTQYF.

This clone was detected only once. A junction boundary mismatches the germline segment, possibly from a read error. The rearrangement uses TRBV6-1 and TRBJ1-2; D unclear. Germline V gene lookup returns CDR1 MNHNS and CDR2 SASEGT. The CDR3 runs 12 residues. In DNA form, the CDR3 reads TGTACCAGCAGTGCCAGGATGGGTGGCTGCACCTTC. Residues: CTSSARMGGCTF.

This clone has more than one count but fewer than ten. The chain employs TRBV19 and TRBJ2-1; 10 nucleotides agree with TRBD2. The V gene end was trimmed by 3 bases and the J gene end by 10 bases; junction bases not matched to a gene: 6. This CDR3 has 14 amino acids. From germline, CDR1 is LNHDA and CDR2 SQIVND (reference sequence). CDR3 region: CASSMTSGYGEQFF. DNA for the CDR3: TGTGCCAGTAGTATGACTAGCGGGTACGGAGAGCAGTTCTTC. The full variable domain, its missing parts supplied by reference TRBV19 and TRBJ2-1, is DGGITQSPKYLFRKEGQNVTLSCEQNLNHDAMYWYRQDPGQGLRLIYYSQIVNDFQKGDIAEGYSVSREKKESFPLTVTSAQKNPTAFYLCASSMTSGYGEQFFGPGTRLTVL.

Of note for this clone: The same CDR3 is also encoded by other DNA sequences in this sample. J is TRBJ1-2 and V is TRBV28; unclear D gene. With 4 bases removed from V and 3 bases from J, the gap between germline ends came to 6 bases. CDR3 size: 12 residues. CDR1 is MDHEN and CDR2 is SYDVKM in the germline V gene. The CDR3, as DNA: TGTGCCAGCAGTTCCTTGGACTATGGCTACACCTTC. Translation: CASSSLDYGYTF.

This chain connects TRBV9 to TRBJ2-7; 10 positions match TRBD1. The CDR3 has 17 residues. Trimming cost V 0 bases and J 0 bases; bases outside gene matches: 6. Germline loops: CDR1 SGDLS, CDR2 YYNGEE. The CDR3 here is CASSVAGQGVGSYEQYF. In DNA form, the CDR3 reads TGTGCCAGCAGCGTAGCTGGACAGGGGGTAGGCTCCTACGAGCAGTACTTC.

This clone was detected once. This likely stems from a read error, as it lies one base from a far larger clone. This rearrangement joins TRBV6-5 to TRBJ2-7; D is undetermined. This CDR3 has 11 residues. Germline-derived CDR1 and CDR2 are MNHEY and SVGAGI. V dropped 2 bases and J dropped 9 bases, with 8 bases sitting between them. CDR3 protein: CASSYQWMQYF. CDR3 nucleotides: TGTGCCAGCAGTTACCAGTGGATGCAGTACTTC.

J is TRBJ1-5 and V is TRBV5-5; a weak D match, TRBD1 (5 bases). The CDR3 length is 16 residues. The V end was cut by 0 bases, the J end by 3 bases, with 13 bases between. Germline assignment: CDR1 SGHKS and CDR2 YYEKEE (reference sequence). DNA for the CDR3: TGTGCCAGCAGCTTGGTGGGAGGGGAGACCAATCAGCCCCAGCATTTT. This encodes CASSLVGGETNQPQHF.

V and J are TRBV29-1 and TRBJ2-7; D is undetermined. Germline CDR1 SQVTM, CDR2 ANQGSEA. The CDR3 consists of 9 residues. CDR3 sequence: CTNSYEQYF. CDR3 nucleotide sequence: TGCACCAACAGCTACGAGCAGTACTTC.

At least ten counts were recorded for this clone. The V and J genes are TRBV28 and TRBJ1-5; no definite D call. Trimming took 5 bases from V and 9 from J, leaving 20 bases between them. The CDR3 has 15 residues. The germline gives CDR1 MDHEN, CDR2 SYDVKM. CDR3 sequence reads: CASSPSMGSGWPQHF. CDR3 DNA: TGTGCCAGCAGTCCGTCGATGGGTAGCGGGTGGCCCCAGCATTTT. Variable domain in full (rest from reference TRBV28 and TRBJ1-5): DVKVTQSSRYLVKRTGEKVFLECVQDMDHENMFWYRQDPGLGLRLIYFSYDVKMKEKGDIPEGYSVSREKKERFSLILESASTNQTSMYLCASSPSMGSGWPQHFGDGTRLSIL.

This sequence joins TRBV19 and TRBJ1-2; D unresolved. There are 14 residues in the CDR3. V was clipped by 3 bases and J by 4 bases, with 12 bases between them. Germline V gives CDR1 LNHDA, CDR2 SQIVND (reference sequence). The CDR3 DNA reads as TGTGCCAGTAGTATCCGGGAAGCCAGCTATGGCTACACCTTC. Protein product: CASSIREASYGYTF. Combining the CDR3 with reference TRBV19 and TRBJ1-2 gives the whole variable domain DGGITQSPKYLFRKEGQNVTLSCEQNLNHDAMYWYRQDPGQGLRLIYYSQIVNDFQKGDIAEGYSVSREKKESFPLTVTSAQKNPTAFYLCASSIREASYGYTFGSGTRLTVV.

The chain employs TRBV30 and TRBJ1-5; D unclear. From germline, CDR1 is GTSNPN and CDR2 SVGIG (reference sequence). The CDR3 extends over 16 amino acids. V was pared by 2 bases and J by 2 bases, with 16 bases between. CDR3 region: CAWSPSVGMRNQPQHF. The CDR3 DNA is TGTGCCTGGAGTCCATCGGTTGGGATGCGCAATCAGCCCCAGCATTTT.

J is TRBJ1-1 and V is TRBV29-1, with TRBD1 as a possible D gene (6 bases). V dropped 1 base and J dropped 0 bases, with 12 bases sitting between them. Per the germline V gene, CDR1 is SQVTM and CDR2 is ANQGSEA. The CDR3 extends over 15 amino acids. CDR3 amino acids: CSVEVFGQLNTEAFF. The CDR3, as DNA: TGCAGCGTTGAAGTCTTCGGACAGCTGAACACTGAAGCTTTCTTT.

To note about this clone: This sequence may be a read error, since a much larger clone differs from it by one base. The genes are TRBV28 and TRBJ1-5; the match to TRBD1 covers 7 bases. Germline V gives CDR1 MDHEN, CDR2 SYDVKM. CDR3 length: 14 residues. V dropped 8 bases and J dropped 0; count of bases not matched to a gene: 4. The DNA of the CDR3 is TGTGCCAGCGGGGACAGCTATAGCAATCAGCCCCAGCATTTT. Its translation is CASGDSYSNQPQHF.

This rearrangement joins TRBV15 to TRBJ2-7; either TRBD1 or TRBD2 may supply D (6 bases each). With 0 bases removed from V and 7 bases from J, the gap between germline ends came to 13 bases. The CDR3 extends over 14 amino acids. CDR1 LNHNV and CDR2 YYDKDF come from the germline V gene (reference sequence). This CDR3 is CATSRDRTAGEQYF. DNA of the CDR3: TGTGCCACCAGCAGAGATAGGACAGCGGGTGAGCAGTACTTC.

This sequence joins TRBV19 and TRBJ2-7, with a tentative D call TRBD1 (6 bases). The ends were cut back, 5 bases at V and 0 bases at J, with 14 bases in the middle. Germline CDR1 and CDR2: LNHDA and SQIVND (reference sequence). This CDR3 spans 15 amino acids. CDR3 DNA sequence: TGTGCCAGTAGTGGACAGTACATGAGCTCCTACGAGCAGTACTTC. This sequence encodes CASSGQYMSSYEQYF.

Remarks on this clone: At the DNA level, this CDR3 is encoded by other sequences in the same sample as well. This chain links TRBV4-2 with TRBJ2-2; no clear D gene. V lost 1 base and J 0 bases, leaving 6 bases between the germline ends. CDR1 LGHNA and CDR2 YNFKEQ come from the germline V gene. The CDR3 loop spans 15 amino acids. DNA of the CDR3: TGTGCCAGCAGCCAAGGATCTACGAACACCGGGGAGCTGTTTTTT. It codes for CASSQGSTNTGELFF.

The rearrangement joins TRBV5-1 to TRBJ2-3; TRBD2 agrees at 13 bases. The CDR3 extends over 16 amino acids. Germline loops: CDR1 SGHRS, CDR2 YFSETQ. The ends lost 4 bases at V and 4 bases at J; junction bases unmatched: 6. The chain's CDR3 is CASSIRTSGSPDTQYF. The CDR3 bases are TGCGCCAGCAGCATACGGACTAGCGGGAGTCCAGATACGCAGTATTTT. Supplemented by reference TRBV5-1 and TRBJ2-3, the full variable domain reads KAGVTQTPRYLIKTRGQQVTLSCSPISGHRSVSWYQQTPGQGLQFLFEYFSETQRNKGNFPGRFSGRQFSNSRSEMNVSTLELGDSALYLCASSIRTSGSPDTQYFGPGTRLTVL.

This chain links TRBV2 with TRBJ1-4; 10 nucleotides align to TRBD1. Germline values: CDR1 SNHLY, CDR2 FYNNEI. The CDR3 covers 17 residues. The trim removed 5 bases at V and 2 bases at J, leaving 8 bases unmatched. CDR3 DNA sequence: TGTGCCAGCAGTACCGGGACAGGGGTCGGGACTAATGAAAAACTGTTTTTT. Protein product: CASSTGTGVGTNEKLFF. The whole variable domain, remainder taken from reference TRBV2 and TRBJ1-4, is EPEVTQTPSHQVTQMGQEVILRCVPISNHLYFYWYRQILGQKVEFLVSFYNNEISEKSEIFDDQFSVERPDGSNFTLKIRSTKLEDSAMYFCASSTGTGVGTNEKLFFGSGTQLSVL.

This clone has only one observation. This chain uses TRBV30 with TRBJ1-4; D unclear. Germline assignment: CDR1 GTSNPN and CDR2 SVGIG (reference sequence). This CDR3 is 13 amino acids long. The germline V and J ends were trimmed by 3 bases and 6 bases, with 11 bases remaining between them. The DNA of the CDR3 is TGTGCCTGGAGGGCGAGTAGTGATGAAAAACTGTTTTTT. Its translation is CAWRASSDEKLFF.

A note on this clone: A far larger clone lies a single base away; this is likely a read error. The chain carries TRBV20-1 and TRBJ2-7; possibly TRBD2 for D (5 bases). CDR3 length equals 11 residues. CDR1 and CDR2 from the germline V gene are DFQATT and SNEGSKA (reference sequence). CDR3 bases: TGCAGTACTAGTGTCAACTACGAGCAGTACTTC. This codes for CSTSVNYEQYF.

The V gene is TRBV9, the J gene TRBJ1-2, with D possibly matching TRBD1 (6 bases). The CDR3 runs to 16 residues. Germline V gene sequence: CDR1 SGDLS, CDR2 YYNGEE. V lost 4 bases and J 9 bases, leaving 25 bases between the germline ends. This CDR3 is CASSLGGSGASGSYTF. The CDR3 nucleotides are TGTGCCAGCAGCCTTGGGGGGTCAGGGGCTTCCGGGAGCTACACCTTC.